A single T cell receptor (beta chain) is shown here with its context. This record belongs to a study of T cells after somatic rescue of genetic block. The V gene end was trimmed by 0 bases and the J gene end by 8 bases; junction bases not matched to a gene: 8. Germline V CDR1 and CDR2: SGDLS, YYNGEE. CDR3 length: 16 residues. The table came from immunoSEQ multiplex PCR; TCRdb's copy has only in-frame clones and leaves some out. The sample has around 70,000 clones, under 95% seen once. This sequence originates from a man in his forties or fifties. Sequenced: peripheral blood mononuclear cells (PBMCs). The V gene is TRBV9, the J gene TRBJ2-1, with TRBD2 identical over 10 bases. The CDR3, as DNA: TGTGCCAGCAGCGTAGAAGAAGCGGGGGGGCTCTATGAGCAGTTCTTC. Translation: CASSVEEAGGLYEQFF.